One and the same sample provided the 11 T cell receptor beta chains below, sequenced in a study of blood T cell repertoires in COVID-19. Generated by immunoSEQ multiplex PCR, the TCRdb table keeps only in-frame clones and is missing some. The table includes about 140,000 clones, over 80% detected once. Source material: peripheral blood. Every receptor here comes from a woman older than 75 with acute or convalescent COVID-19.

This sequence joins TRBV24-1 and TRBJ2-7, with TRBD1 matching 10 bases. Germline V gene data show CDR1 as KGHDR and CDR2 as SFDVKD. The V gene end was trimmed by 10 bases and the J gene end by 4 bases; junction bases not matched to a gene: 9. CDR3 size: 14 residues. The DNA for the CDR3 is TGTGCCACAAACCTTACGGGACAGGGGTACGAGCAGTACTTC. It is translated as CATNLTGQGYEQYF.

This sequence joins TRBV12-5 and TRBJ1-3; D might be TRBD1 (6 bases). The CDR3 is 19 amino acids. V was trimmed by 5 bases and J by 0 bases, leaving 23 bases between them. Germline CDR1 is LGHNT and CDR2 is FRNRAP. The CDR3 coding sequence is TGTGCTAGTGGTCCCCTGCCCAGGGGCATACCAACCTCTGGAAACACCATATATTTT. It is translated as CASGPLPRGIPTSGNTIYF.

The chain is built from TRBV7-9 and TRBJ1-1; TRBD1 matches 10 bases. Germline lookup yields CDR1 SEHNR and CDR2 FQNEAQ (reference sequence). Trimming removed 5 bases from V and 0 bases from J; junction bases left unmatched: 3. There are 15 residues in the CDR3. The CDR3 is CASSPGTGVNTEAFF. The CDR3, as DNA: TGTGCCAGCAGCCCGGGGACAGGGGTGAACACTGAAGCTTTCTTT.

This clone is a singleton in its sample. This chain connects TRBV5-1 to TRBJ1-2; D might be TRBD1 (5 bases). CDR3 size: 14 residues. V was trimmed by 6 bases and J by 4 bases, leaving 16 bases between them. CDR1 SGHRS and CDR2 YFSETQ come from the germline V gene. The CDR3 protein is CASNRDGGFYGYTF. Here the CDR3 DNA reads TGCGCCAGCAACCGGGACGGAGGGTTCTATGGCTACACCTTC.

V is TRBV10-3 and J is TRBJ2-5; 9 positions match TRBD1. Germline values: CDR1 ENHRY, CDR2 SYGVKD. The CDR3 loop spans 14 amino acids. The junction had 5 bases not matched to a gene; V was cut back by 4 bases and J by 5 bases. The CDR3 protein is CAISGTGDGETQYF. CDR3 nucleotides: TGTGCCATCAGTGGGACAGGGGATGGGGAGACCCAGTACTTC.

This clone has a handful of counts. This chain links TRBV11-2 with TRBJ2-1; no definite D call. The CDR3 extends over 14 amino acids. In germline, CDR1 is SGHAT, CDR2 FQNNGV. Trimming removed 3 bases from V and 6 bases from J, with 12 bases in between. The CDR3 loop reads CASSFFLYSNEQFF. The CDR3 bases are TGTGCCAGCAGCTTCTTCCTATACAGCAATGAGCAGTTCTTC. Complete variable domain (other parts from reference TRBV11-2 and TRBJ2-1): EAGVAQSPRYKIIEKRQSVAFWCNPISGHATLYWYQQILGQGPKLLIQFQNNGVVDDSQLPKDRFSAERLKGVDSTLKIQPAKLEDSAVYLCASSFFLYSNEQFFGPGTRLTVL.

The rearrangement joins TRBV7-2 to TRBJ2-5, with a weak D call TRBD2 (6 bases). CDR1 SGHTA and CDR2 FQGNSA come from the germline V gene. V shed 5 bases and J shed 4 bases, with 14 bases lying between them. This CDR3 contains 14 residues. CDR3 residues: CASSMNGGSETQYF. For the CDR3, the DNA is TGTGCCAGCAGCATGAACGGGGGATCAGAGACCCAGTACTTC.

This sequence joins TRBV10-3 and TRBJ1-4, with TRBD1 as a possible D gene (6 bases). CDR1 and CDR2 from the germline V gene are ENHRY and SYGVKD. This CDR3 is built from 14 residues. The V gene lost 3 bases and the J gene lost 6 bases, with 11 bases spanning the gap. The CDR3 here is CAISEQGGDEKLFF. Here the CDR3 DNA reads TGTGCCATCAGTGAACAGGGAGGGGATGAAAAACTGTTTTTT.

The chain employs TRBV5-6 and TRBJ2-7; D perhaps matches TRBD1 (5 bases). Deletions cut 2 bases from V and 5 bases from J, with 14 bases between. This CDR3 spans 14 amino acids. Germline V gene lookup returns CDR1 SGHDT and CDR2 YYEEEE. In DNA, the CDR3 is TGTGCCAGCAGCTTCGGCCAGGGTGACAACGAGCAGTACTTC. Amino acids: CASSFGQGDNEQYF. The entire variable domain, with the rest obtained from reference TRBV5-6 and TRBJ2-7, is as follows: DAGVTQSPTHLIKTRGQQVTLRCSPKSGHDTVSWYQQALGQGPQFIFQYYEEEERQRGNFPDRFSGHQFPNYSSELNVNALLLGDSALYLCASSFGQGDNEQYFGPGTRLTVT.

The chain joins TRBV7-3 to TRBJ1-6; no reliable D call. This CDR3 spans 15 amino acids. Trimming took 0 bases from V and 7 from J, leaving 10 bases between them. The germline V gene encodes CDR1 SGHTA and CDR2 FQGTGA. The CDR3 bases are TGTGCCAGCAGCTTAACAGCGGGCTGGAATTCACCCCTCCACTTT. It translates to CASSLTAGWNSPLHF. Full variable domain (outside the CDR3, taken from reference TRBV7-3 and TRBJ1-6): GAGVSQTPSNKVTEKGKYVELRCDPISGHTALYWYRQSLGQGPEFLIYFQGTGAADDSGLPNDRFFAVRPEGSVSTLKIQRTERGDSAVYLCASSLTAGWNSPLHFGNGTRLTVT.

V and J are TRBV18 and TRBJ2-1; 8 bases map to TRBD2. Germline CDR1 and CDR2: KGHSH and LQKENI. Losses at the gene ends were 0 bases for V and 2 bases for J; bases not matched to a gene: 3. The CDR3 extends over 16 amino acids. In DNA, the CDR3 is TGTGCCAGCTCACCACCCCTAGCGGGCCCCTACAATGAGCAGTTCTTC. This gives the protein CASSPPLAGPYNEQFF.